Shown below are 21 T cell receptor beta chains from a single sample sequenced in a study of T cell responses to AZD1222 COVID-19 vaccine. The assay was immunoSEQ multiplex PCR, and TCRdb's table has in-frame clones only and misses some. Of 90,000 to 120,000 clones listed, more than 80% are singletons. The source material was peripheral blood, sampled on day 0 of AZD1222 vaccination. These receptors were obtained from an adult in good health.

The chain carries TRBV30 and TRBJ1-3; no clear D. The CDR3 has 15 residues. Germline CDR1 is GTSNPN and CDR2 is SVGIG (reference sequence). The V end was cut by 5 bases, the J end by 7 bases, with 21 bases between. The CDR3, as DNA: TGTGCCTGGCACCCCCTGGGATTACCTTGGAACACCATATATTTT. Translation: CAWHPLGLPWNTIYF. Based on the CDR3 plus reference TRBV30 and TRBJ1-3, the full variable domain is SQTIHQWPATLVQPVGSPLSLECTVEGTSNPNLYWYRQAAGRGLQLLFYSVGIGQISSEVPQNLSASRPQDRQFILSSKKLLLSDSGFYLCAWHPLGLPWNTIYFGEGSWLTVV.

The CDR3 DNA follows: TGCGCCTCCGGGACAGGGAACACTGAAGCTTTCTTT. This gives the protein CASGTGNTEAFF. V is TRBV5-1 and J is TRBJ1-1, with 8 bases matching TRBD1. Germline V gene lookup returns CDR1 SGHRS and CDR2 YFSETQ. The CDR3 loop spans 12 amino acids. The J segment lost 1 base and the V segment lost 10 bases, leaving 3 bases of the junction unmatched.

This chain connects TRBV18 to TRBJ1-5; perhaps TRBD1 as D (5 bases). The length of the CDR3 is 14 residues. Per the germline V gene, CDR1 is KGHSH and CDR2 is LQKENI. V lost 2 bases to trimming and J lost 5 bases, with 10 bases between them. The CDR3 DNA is TGTGCCAGCTCACCATCAGGGAAGGATCAGCCCCAGCATTTT. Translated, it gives CASSPSGKDQPQHF.

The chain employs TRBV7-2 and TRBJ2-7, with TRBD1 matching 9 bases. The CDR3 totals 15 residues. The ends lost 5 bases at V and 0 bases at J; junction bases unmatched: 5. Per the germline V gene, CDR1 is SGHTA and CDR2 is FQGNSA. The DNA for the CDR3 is TGTGCCAGCAGCCGCGACAGGGGGGACTCCTACGAGCAGTACTTC. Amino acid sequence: CASSRDRGDSYEQYF.

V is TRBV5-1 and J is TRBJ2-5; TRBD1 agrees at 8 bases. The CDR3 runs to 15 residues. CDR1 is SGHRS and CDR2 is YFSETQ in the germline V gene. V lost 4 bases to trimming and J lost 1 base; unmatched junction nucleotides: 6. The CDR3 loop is CASSNTGGSQETQYF. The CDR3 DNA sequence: TGCGCCAGCAGCAACACAGGGGGTTCCCAAGAGACCCAGTACTTC.

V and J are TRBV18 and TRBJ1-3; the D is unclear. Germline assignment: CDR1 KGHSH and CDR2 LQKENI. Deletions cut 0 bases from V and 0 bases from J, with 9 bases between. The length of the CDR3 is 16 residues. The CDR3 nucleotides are TGTGCCAGCTCACCACCTAGGAGCCTCTCTGGAAACACCATATATTTT. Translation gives CASSPPRSLSGNTIYF.

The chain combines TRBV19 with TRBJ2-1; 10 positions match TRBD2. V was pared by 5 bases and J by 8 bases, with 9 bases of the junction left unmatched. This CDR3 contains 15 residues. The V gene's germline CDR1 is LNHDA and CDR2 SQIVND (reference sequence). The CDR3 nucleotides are TGTGCCAGTAGTGCTAGCGGGAGTCCCCCCTATGAGCAGTTCTTC. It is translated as CASSASGSPPYEQFF.

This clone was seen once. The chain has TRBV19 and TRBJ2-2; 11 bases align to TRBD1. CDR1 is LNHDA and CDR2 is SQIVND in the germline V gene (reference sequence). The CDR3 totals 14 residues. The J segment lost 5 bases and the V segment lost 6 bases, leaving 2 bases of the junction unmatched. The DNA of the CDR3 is TGTGCCAGTAGGGACAGGGGGCGTACCGGGGAGCTGTTTTTT. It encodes CASRDRGRTGELFF.

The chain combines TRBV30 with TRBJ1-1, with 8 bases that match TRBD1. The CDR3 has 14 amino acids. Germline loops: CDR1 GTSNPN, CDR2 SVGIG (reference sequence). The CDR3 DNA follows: TGTGCTCTCACAGGGGGGGGACTGAACACTGAAGCTTTCTTT. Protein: CALTGGGLNTEAFF.

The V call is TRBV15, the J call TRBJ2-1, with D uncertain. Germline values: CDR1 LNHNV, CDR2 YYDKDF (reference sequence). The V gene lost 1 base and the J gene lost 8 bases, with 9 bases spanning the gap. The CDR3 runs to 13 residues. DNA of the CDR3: TGTGCCACCAGCAGAGGAGGCTGGGATGAGCAGTTCTTC. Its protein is CATSRGGWDEQFF.

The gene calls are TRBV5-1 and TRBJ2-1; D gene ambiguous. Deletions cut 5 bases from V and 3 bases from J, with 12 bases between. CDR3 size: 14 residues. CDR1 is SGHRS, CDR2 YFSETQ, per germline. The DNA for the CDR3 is TGCGCCAGCAGTCACGGAGATATCTACAATGAGCAGTTCTTC. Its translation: CASSHGDIYNEQFF.

DNA for the CDR3: TGTGCCAGCAGCTTGGGGCCGGCCACAGGGAGTAGGAGCAATCAGCCCCAGCATTTT. Encoded protein: CASSLGPATGSRSNQPQHF. V gene TRBV5-6 combines with J gene TRBJ1-5; possible D gene TRBD1, 6 bases. The V gene's germline CDR1 is SGHDT and CDR2 YYEEEE. This CDR3 contains 19 residues. Trimming pared 0 bases from V and 1 base from J, leaving 20 bases between. Complete variable domain (other parts from reference TRBV5-6 and TRBJ1-5): DAGVTQSPTHLIKTRGQQVTLRCSPKSGHDTVSWYQQALGQGPQFIFQYYEEEERQRGNFPDRFSGHQFPNYSSELNVNALLLGDSALYLCASSLGPATGSRSNQPQHFGDGTRLSIL.

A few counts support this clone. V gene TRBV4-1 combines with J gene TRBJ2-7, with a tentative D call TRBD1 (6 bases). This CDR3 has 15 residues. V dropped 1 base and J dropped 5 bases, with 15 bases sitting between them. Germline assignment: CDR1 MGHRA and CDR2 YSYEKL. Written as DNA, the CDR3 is TGCGCCAGCAGCCAAGGTCTGCACAGGGTAAACGAGCAGTACTTC. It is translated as CASSQGLHRVNEQYF.

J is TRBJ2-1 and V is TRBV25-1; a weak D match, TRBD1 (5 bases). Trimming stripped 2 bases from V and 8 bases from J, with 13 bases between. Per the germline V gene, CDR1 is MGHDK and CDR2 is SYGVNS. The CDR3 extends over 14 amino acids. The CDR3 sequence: CASSEKALGDEQFF. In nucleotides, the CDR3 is TGTGCCAGCAGTGAAAAGGCCCTAGGGGATGAGCAGTTCTTC.

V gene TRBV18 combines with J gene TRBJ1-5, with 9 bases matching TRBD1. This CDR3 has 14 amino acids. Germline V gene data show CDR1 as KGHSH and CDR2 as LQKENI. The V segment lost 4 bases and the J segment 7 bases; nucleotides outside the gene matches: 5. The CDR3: CASSLGTGNQPQHF. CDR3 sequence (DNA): TGTGCCAGCTCACTGGGGACAGGGAACCAGCCCCAGCATTTT.

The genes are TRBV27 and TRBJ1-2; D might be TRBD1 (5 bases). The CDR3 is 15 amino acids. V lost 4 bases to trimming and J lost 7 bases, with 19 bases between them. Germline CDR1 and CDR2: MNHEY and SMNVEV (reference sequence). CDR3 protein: CASSYTRGDRSGYTF. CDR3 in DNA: TGTGCCAGCAGTTACACCCGGGGGGACCGCTCTGGCTACACCTTC.

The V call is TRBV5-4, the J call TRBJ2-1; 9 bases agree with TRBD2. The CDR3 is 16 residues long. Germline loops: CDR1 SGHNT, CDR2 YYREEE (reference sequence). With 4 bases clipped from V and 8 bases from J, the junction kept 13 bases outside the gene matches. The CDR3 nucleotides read TGTGCCAGCAGCGTAAAGCGCGGGAGGGCCGGAGATGAGCAGTTCTTC. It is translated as CASSVKRGRAGDEQFF.

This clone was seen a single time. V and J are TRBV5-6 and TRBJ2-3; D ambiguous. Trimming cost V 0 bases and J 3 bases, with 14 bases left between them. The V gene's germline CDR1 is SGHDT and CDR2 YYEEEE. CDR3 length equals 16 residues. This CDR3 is CASSLAARVHTDTQYF. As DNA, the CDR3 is TGTGCCAGCAGCTTGGCGGCCAGAGTTCATACAGATACGCAGTATTTT.

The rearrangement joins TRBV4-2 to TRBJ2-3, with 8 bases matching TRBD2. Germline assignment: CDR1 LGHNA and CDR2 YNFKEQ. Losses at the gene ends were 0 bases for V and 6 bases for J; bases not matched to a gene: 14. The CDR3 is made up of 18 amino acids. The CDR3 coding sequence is TGTGCCAGCAGCCAAGAGCGGAGAGCGGGAGAGGGAGATGATACGCAGTATTTT. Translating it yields CASSQERRAGEGDDTQYF.

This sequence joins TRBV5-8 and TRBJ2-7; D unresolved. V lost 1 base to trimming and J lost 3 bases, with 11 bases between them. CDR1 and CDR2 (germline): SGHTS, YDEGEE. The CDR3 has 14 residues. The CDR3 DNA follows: TGTGCCAGCAGCTTGAGGAGCAGAAACTACGAGCAGTACTTC. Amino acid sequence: CASSLRSRNYEQYF.

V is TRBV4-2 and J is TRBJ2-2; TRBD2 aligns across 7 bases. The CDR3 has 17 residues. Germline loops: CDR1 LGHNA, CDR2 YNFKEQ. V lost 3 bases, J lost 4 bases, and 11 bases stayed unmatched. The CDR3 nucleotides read TGTGCCAGCAGCCATCATAGCGGGCGTCAGGGCACCGGGGAGCTGTTTTTT. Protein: CASSHHSGRQGTGELFF.